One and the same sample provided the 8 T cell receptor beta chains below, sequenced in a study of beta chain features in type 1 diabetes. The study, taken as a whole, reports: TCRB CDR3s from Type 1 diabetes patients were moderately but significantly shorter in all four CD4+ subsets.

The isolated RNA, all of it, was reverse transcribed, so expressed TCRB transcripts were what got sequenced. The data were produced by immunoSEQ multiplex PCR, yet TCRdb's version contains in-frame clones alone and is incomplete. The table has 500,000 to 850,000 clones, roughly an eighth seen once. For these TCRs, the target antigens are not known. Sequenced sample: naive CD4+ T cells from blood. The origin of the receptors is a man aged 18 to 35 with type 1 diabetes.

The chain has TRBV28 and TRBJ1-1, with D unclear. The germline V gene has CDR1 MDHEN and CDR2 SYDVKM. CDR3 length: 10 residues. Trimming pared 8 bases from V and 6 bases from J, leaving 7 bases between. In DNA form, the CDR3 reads TGTGCCAGCCCATCTCCTGAAGCTTTCTTT. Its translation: CASPSPEAFF.

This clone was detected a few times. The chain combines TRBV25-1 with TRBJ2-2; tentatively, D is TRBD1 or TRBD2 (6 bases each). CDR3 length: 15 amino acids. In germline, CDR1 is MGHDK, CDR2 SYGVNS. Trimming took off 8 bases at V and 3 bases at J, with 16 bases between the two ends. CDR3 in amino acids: CASGGPGRHTGELFF. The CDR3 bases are TGTGCCAGCGGGGGGCCGGGACGCCACACCGGGGAGCTGTTTTTT.

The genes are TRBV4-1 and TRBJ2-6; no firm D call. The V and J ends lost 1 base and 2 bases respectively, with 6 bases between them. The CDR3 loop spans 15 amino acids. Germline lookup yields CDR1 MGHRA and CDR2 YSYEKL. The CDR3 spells CASSQVGAGANVLTF. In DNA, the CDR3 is TGCGCCAGCAGCCAAGTGGGCGCTGGGGCCAACGTCCTGACTTTC.

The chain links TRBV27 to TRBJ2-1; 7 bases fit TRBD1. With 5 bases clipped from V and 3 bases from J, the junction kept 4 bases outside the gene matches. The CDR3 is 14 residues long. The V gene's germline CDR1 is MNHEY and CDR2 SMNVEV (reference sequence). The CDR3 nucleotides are TGTGCCAGCAGTAGGGCAGGGGGCTACAATGAGCAGTTCTTC. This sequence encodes CASSRAGGYNEQFF.

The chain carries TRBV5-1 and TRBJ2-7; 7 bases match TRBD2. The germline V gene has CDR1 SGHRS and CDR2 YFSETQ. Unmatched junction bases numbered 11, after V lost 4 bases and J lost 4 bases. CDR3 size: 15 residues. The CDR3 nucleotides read TGCGCCAGCAGCGGAACTGCCGGGACTACTTACGAGCAGTACTTC. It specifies CASSGTAGTTYEQYF. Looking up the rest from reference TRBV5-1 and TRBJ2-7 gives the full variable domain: KAGVTQTPRYLIKTRGQQVTLSCSPISGHRSVSWYQQTPGQGLQFLFEYFSETQRNKGNFPGRFSGRQFSNSRSEMNVSTLELGDSALYLCASSGTAGTTYEQYFGPGTRLTVT.

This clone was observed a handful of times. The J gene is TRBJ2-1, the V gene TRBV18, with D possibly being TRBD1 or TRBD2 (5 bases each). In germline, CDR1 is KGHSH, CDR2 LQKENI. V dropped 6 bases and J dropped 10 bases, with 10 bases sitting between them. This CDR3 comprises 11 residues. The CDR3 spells CASSPGTEQFF. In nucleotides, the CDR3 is TGTGCCAGCTCCCCCGGGACCGAGCAGTTCTTC.

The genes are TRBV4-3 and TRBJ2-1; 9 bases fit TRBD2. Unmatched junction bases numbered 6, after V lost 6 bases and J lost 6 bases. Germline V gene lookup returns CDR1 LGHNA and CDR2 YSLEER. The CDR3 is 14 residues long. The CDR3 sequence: CASRVAGVGNEQFF. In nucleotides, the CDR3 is TGCGCCAGCAGGGTAGCGGGGGTGGGCAATGAGCAGTTCTTC.

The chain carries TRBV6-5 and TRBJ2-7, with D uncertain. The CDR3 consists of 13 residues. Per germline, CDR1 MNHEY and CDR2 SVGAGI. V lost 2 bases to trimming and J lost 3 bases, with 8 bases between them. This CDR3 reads CASSYRPFYEQYF. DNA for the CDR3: TGTGCCAGCAGTTACAGACCCTTCTACGAGCAGTACTTC.